A selection of T cell receptor beta chains follows, all from one sample in a study of CD8+ T cells in alopecia areata. Clones were sequenced by immunoSEQ multiplex PCR, and TCRdb holds only the in-frame ones, with some missing. The data show roughly 20,000 clones, roughly two thirds seen once. The specimen sequenced was CD4+ Tregs sorted from blood. All receptors come from a human donor with alopecia areata. Both conserved end residues are trimmed from each CDR3.

j_call v_call cdr3_aa
TRBJ1-2 TRBV4-1 ASSQSVQGSYGYT
TRBJ2-5 TRBV7-9 ASSRGTAGETQY
TRBJ2-6 TRBV5-1 ASSSITSGANVLT
TRBJ2-3 TRBV6-5 ATGLAGTYTQY
TRBJ2-1 TRBV30 AWSVPGLAGYNEQF
TRBJ1-4 TRBV7-9 ASSLLQGGGRNEKLF
TRBJ1-1 TRBV19 ASSSGQGAAF
TRBJ2-7 TRBV6-1 ASSGETSGRIYEQY
TRBJ2-1 TRBV19 ASSTLGGSYNEQF
TRBJ1-5 TRBV7-2 ASSSGGPQH
TRBJ2-3 TRBV5-1 ASSFGGRMQY
TRBJ2-1 TRBV29-1 SVETSGRVGFVDEQF
TRBJ2-6 TRBV7-9 ASSFGAGSLRSGANVLT
TRBJ1-4 TRBV10-2 ARTPPGTGVGTNEKLF
TRBJ2-7 TRBV5-1 ASSLKLAGAYEQY
TRBJ2-5 TRBV7-2 ASSAGLAGVGKTQY
TRBJ2-1 TRBV6-6 ASTQRDTNNNEQF
TRBJ1-3 TRBV2 ASSEGDSGNTIY
TRBJ2-1 TRBV29-1 SVADRNEQF
TRBJ2-6 TRBV11-2 ASSPQGSGANVLT
TRBJ2-5 TRBV30 AWSVETTQY
TRBJ2-3 TRBV7-2 ASSLYGGRGLVDTQY
TRBJ2-6 TRBV10-1 ASGKDSHFSGANVLT
TRBJ1-4 TRBV4-2 ASSPWLGDYNEKLF
TRBJ1-2 TRBV28 ASSLAAPDYGYT
TRBJ1-5 TRBV18 ASSPTVAREGDQPQH
TRBJ2-1 TRBV6-1 ASSVTALRLYNEQF
TRBJ2-1 TRBV28 ASTSRGTYNEQF
TRBJ2-7 TRBV10-3 AIRGSTGTSYEQY
TRBJ2-2 TRBV7-3 ASSFRRPLNTGELF
TRBJ2-1 TRBV6-6 ASSYSKGGQNEQF
TRBJ2-5 TRBV6-5 ASSPTGRETQY
TRBJ1-5 TRBV28 ASRTGSNQPQH
TRBJ2-2 TRBV19 ASRRPANTGELF
TRBJ2-3 TRBV20-1 SWKGRDTQY
TRBJ1-6 TRBV28 AIQRQYSPLH
- TRBV18 ASSPSLPGSSYEQY
TRBJ2-3 TRBV28 ASSLQGLGSTDTQY